This T cell receptor (beta chain) comes out of a study of shared clonotypes between healthy human individuals. This clone was seen more than once but under ten times. Its target is not known. Deep level was the assay's run setting. Genomic DNA from each subset was divided evenly over several immunoSEQ plates. Unsorted PBMC samples were amplified in replicate PCRs containing around 300 ng DNA, tens of thousands of T cell genomes. Libraries were prepared by immunoSEQ multiplex PCR; TCRdb keeps only in-frame clonotypes and omits some of them. The table includes about half a million clones, 79% detected once. Unmatched junction bases numbered 8, after V lost 7 bases and J lost 8 bases. Germline V CDR1 and CDR2: SNHLY, FYNNEI. The length of the CDR3 is 14 residues. Study-wide results and caveats: In having few donors, the study represented limited genetic and exposure-history diversity.

Sequenced sample: PBMCs. This chain uses TRBV2 with TRBJ2-1, with TRBD2 identical over 10 bases. This clonotype was sampled from a woman in her thirties or forties in good health. Some clones in this sample may be carry-over from other donors' samples. CDR3 region: CASISGRTSDEQFF. The CDR3 nucleotides read TGTGCCAGCATTAGCGGGAGGACGTCAGATGAGCAGTTCTTC.